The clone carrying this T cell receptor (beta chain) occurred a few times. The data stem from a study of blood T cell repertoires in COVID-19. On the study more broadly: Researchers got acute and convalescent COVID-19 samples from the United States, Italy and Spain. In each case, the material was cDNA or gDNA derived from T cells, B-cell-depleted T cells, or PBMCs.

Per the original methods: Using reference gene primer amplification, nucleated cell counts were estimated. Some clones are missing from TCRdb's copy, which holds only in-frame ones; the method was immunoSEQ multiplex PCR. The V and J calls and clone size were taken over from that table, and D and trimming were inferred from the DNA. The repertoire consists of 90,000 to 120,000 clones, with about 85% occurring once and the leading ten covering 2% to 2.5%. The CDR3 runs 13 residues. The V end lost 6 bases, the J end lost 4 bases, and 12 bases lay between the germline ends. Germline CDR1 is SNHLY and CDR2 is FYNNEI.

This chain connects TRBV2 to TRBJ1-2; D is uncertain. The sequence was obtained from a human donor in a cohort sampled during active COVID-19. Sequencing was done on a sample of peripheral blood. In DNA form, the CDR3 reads TGTGCCAGCAGGAGCTGGCAGGCCTATGGCTACACCTTC. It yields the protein CASRSWQAYGYTF.